The sequence of this TCR beta chain was determined in a study of identical twins. Points from the study as a whole: Twins showed weaker excess sharing in their beta out-of-frame sequences.

Healthy Caucasians alone served as donors. Each cDNA held unique molecular identifiers, and template switching gave it a universal primer site. TCRdb processed the 5' RACE reads anew with MiXCR; each CDR3 protein has one entry. Here the sample spans 450,000 to 600,000 distinct CDR3 sequences, 20% to 25% being singletons. In regard to this clonotype: Its antigen remains unknown.

V dropped 5 bases and J dropped 7; count of bases not matched to a gene: 7. The CDR3 runs to 13 residues. CDR1 is SGHTA and CDR2 is FQGNSA in the germline V gene. The data also belong to a second study, concerning yellow fever vaccine responses in identical twins.

The chain uses TRBV7-2 and TRBJ1-2; 7 bases fit TRBD1. The source is a young woman in good health. Sequencing used CD4+ T cells sorted from blood. CDR3: CASSLGQASGYTF. The CDR3 bases are TGTGCCAGCAGCCTTGGACAGGCAAGTGGCTACACCTTC.